Following are 8 T cell receptor beta chains from one sample sequenced in a study of early T cells in non-severe SARS-CoV-2 infection (dated by TCRdb to the early 2020s). The method was 5' RACE. The sequencer listed for this sample is NextSeq 500. TCRdb reworked the public reads: Q25 trimming with fastp, MiXCR clone assembly, productive beta chains retained. Each entry merges the rows of one CDR3 protein and shows their most common DNA and genes. In this sample the table shows under 25,000 distinct CDR3 sequences, approximately 5% of which occur a single time. Clones ranked in the top ten supply 7.8% of the sample. The sample comprised whole blood. These receptors originate from an adult who was a healthcare worker with PCR-confirmed SARS-CoV-2 infection or an uninfected control (not recorded which).

Many counts were recorded for this clonotype. The CDR3 loop reads CAWTSGGTYEQYF. The CDR3 DNA sequence: TGTGCCTGGACGAGCGGGGGGACCTACGAGCAGTACTTC. This chain uses TRBV30 with TRBJ2-7, with TRBD2 matching 9 bases. The V segment lost 4 bases and the J segment 2 bases; nucleotides outside the gene matches: 3. This CDR3 is built from 13 residues. The germline V gene has CDR1 GTSNPN and CDR2 SVGIG (reference sequence).

In this sample, this clonotype turned up many times. The chain couples TRBV3-1 to TRBJ2-1; 8 bases agree with TRBD2. The J segment lost 4 bases and the V segment lost 5 bases, leaving 10 bases of the junction unmatched. CDR1 LGHDT and CDR2 YNNKEL come from the germline V gene (reference sequence). This CDR3 is built from 16 residues. In DNA form, the CDR3 reads TGTGCCAGCAGCTTCATTACGGGGGGGCAGTACAATGAGCAGTTCTTC. Translation: CASSFITGGQYNEQFF.

This clonotype was picked up a small number of times. This rearrangement joins TRBV24-1 to TRBJ1-2, with D hard to call. The CDR3 consists of 13 residues. Looked up from germline, CDR1 is KGHDR and CDR2 is SFDVKD. V was cut by 4 bases and J by 5 bases, with 10 bases left in between. The CDR3 sequence is CATSETTFYGYTF. The CDR3, as DNA: TGTGCCACCAGTGAAACGACATTTTATGGCTACACCTTC.

This clonotype was observed at least ten times. This sequence joins TRBV4-3 and TRBJ2-7, with D hard to call. The CDR3 is 15 amino acids. V lost 3 bases to trimming and J lost 0 bases, with 12 bases between them. Germline V gene lookup returns CDR1 LGHNA and CDR2 YSLEER. CDR3 loop: CASSQLPSSSYEQYF. In nucleotides, the CDR3 is TGCGCCAGCAGCCAGCTCCCATCTAGCTCCTACGAGCAGTACTTC.

In the case of this clonotype: A much more abundant neighbour one base away suggests this may be a read error. The CDR3 region is CASSYNSRGSGELFF. As DNA, the CDR3 is TGTGCCAGCAGTTACAACTCGAGGGGCTCCGGGGAGCTGTTTTTT. The chain joins TRBV27 to TRBJ2-2; possibly TRBD1 or TRBD2 for D (5 bases each). Germline V gene data show CDR1 as MNHEY and CDR2 as SMNVEV (reference sequence). V was pared by 4 bases and J by 6 bases, with 15 bases between. The CDR3 consists of 15 residues.

There are many counts of this clonotype. This chain uses TRBV6-2 or TRBV6-3 with TRBJ1-1, with no clear D. V dropped 8 bases and J dropped 3 bases, with 13 bases sitting between them. The CDR3 is 13 amino acids. Germline V CDR1 and CDR2: MNHEY, SVGEGT. The DNA for the CDR3 is TGTGCCAGCTCTCCTCTACCATACACTGAAGCTTTCTTT. Protein sequence: CASSPLPYTEAFF.

In its sample, this clonotype was seen many times. Lacking the conserved final phenylalanine or tryptophan, this CDR3 likely reflects a read error. The chain couples TRBV20-1 to TRBJ2-1; 8 nucleotides line up with TRBD1. There are 14 residues in the CDR3. Germline V CDR1 and CDR2: DFQATT, SNEGSKA (reference sequence). The J segment lost 2 bases and the V segment lost 6 bases, leaving 6 bases of the junction unmatched. For the CDR3, the DNA is TGCAGTGCGCCAGACAGGGGTACCTACAATGAGCAGTTCTTG. Its translation: CSAPDRGTYNEQFL.

This clonotype is medium-sized within its sample. Written as DNA, the CDR3 is TGTGCCAGCAGCTCGGGACCGAATTACGAGCAGTACTTC. Translated, it gives CASSSGPNYEQYF. This chain connects TRBV7-6 to TRBJ2-7; D tentatively fits TRBD1 or TRBD2 (5 bases each). The CDR3 contains 13 residues. CDR1 SGHVS and CDR2 FNYEAQ come from the germline V gene. V lost 4 bases and J 4 bases, leaving 11 bases between the germline ends.